The clone carrying this T cell receptor (beta chain) was found once. The target antigen is unknown. A much larger clone sits a single nucleotide away, making a read error possible. This CDR3 region has 12 residues. The V gene end was trimmed by 10 bases and the J gene end by 11 bases; junction bases not matched to a gene: 9. CDR1 SGHAT and CDR2 FQNNGV come from the germline V gene. As it was prepared, the TCRbeta library received unique molecular identifiers. TCRdb passed the PCR reads through MiXCR, listing each CDR3 protein once. The sample includes about 98,000 distinct CDR3 sequences, 5% to 6% seen only once; the top ten take about 6%. This sample was taken from a study of T-cell reconstitution after alpha-beta-depleted transplantation in children. Study-level results: T-cell counts and diversity were attributed mostly to newly produced T cells one year after transplant. By about two months after transplant, alpha-beta T cells reportedly arose from several hundred graft clones that had expanded. Some patients owed their high day-60 TCRbeta diversity to surviving recipient T cells and thymic progenitors.

This TCR derives from a female patient between 2 and 10 years old who had a stem cell transplant for Fanconi anemia, so the T cells may come from the graft donor. Here the sequenced sample was PBMCs, mostly from graft donor cells, taken 60 days after TCRalphabeta/CD19-depleted stem cell transplant. V gene TRBV11-2 combines with J gene TRBJ2-1, with 9 bases fitting TRBD2. This CDR3 reads CATEAGGVKQFF. The DNA of the CDR3 is TGTGCCACGGAAGCGGGAGGTGTTAAGCAGTTCTTC.